The source of this T cell receptor beta chain is a study of cytotoxic CD8 clonotypes in ibrutinib-treated CLL. With sequencing, the targeted depth ranged from 1 in 200,000 to 1 in 1 million T cells. Only in-frame clones appear in the TCRdb table, and some are missing; sequencing was by immunoSEQ multiplex PCR. The sample lists about 200,000 clones; roughly 72% were seen once. The germline V gene has CDR1 SGDLS and CDR2 YYNGEE. The CDR3 has 14 residues. With 4 bases clipped from V and 3 bases from J, the junction kept 5 bases outside the gene matches. The sequence was obtained from a human donor with chronic lymphocytic leukemia. This material consisted of PBMCs, taken after 24 months of ibrutinib treatment. The chain couples TRBV9 to TRBJ1-1; TRBD1 matches 8 bases. This chain's CDR3 is CASSIQTGDTEAFF. The CDR3 DNA follows: TGTGCCAGCAGCATACAGACAGGGGACACTGAAGCTTTCTTT.